This T cell receptor beta chain emerged from a study of PD-L1 blockade in urothelial cancer. Across the whole study: Atezolizumab was started by patients at some point between 2014 and 2015 at 1,200 mg intravenously every 3 weeks. Specimens of blood held a median count of approximately 150,000 T cells. At 6 weeks and at 3 weeks (second dose) after treatment start, blood was analyzed.

Time point: pretreatment peripheral blood. In germline, CDR1 is MNHEY, CDR2 SMNVEV (reference sequence). Trimming took 2 bases from V and 4 from J, leaving 8 bases between them. The CDR3 runs to 13 residues. Generated by immunoSEQ multiplex PCR, the TCRdb table keeps only in-frame clones and is missing some. The sample has roughly 100,000 clones, 70% to 90% seen once. This specimen consisted of PBMCs, obtained around atezolizumab (anti-PD-L1) treatment. The chain links TRBV27 to TRBJ1-2; D is perhaps TRBD1 (6 bases). The TCR was taken from a woman aged 80 or over with urothelial cancer. The CDR3 nucleotides read TGTGCCAGCAGTTTAGACAGGTCCTATGGCTACACCTTC. Translating gives CASSLDRSYGYTF.